A selection of T cell receptor beta chains follows, all from one sample in a study of shared clonotypes between healthy human individuals. Sequenced by immunoSEQ multiplex PCR; TCRdb stores in-frame clones only, minus some. The sample has about 1,500,000 clones; over 95% are singletons. Sequences were obtained from naive CD4+ T cells sorted from blood. The receptors originated from a young man in good health. CDR3s include the opening cysteine and the closing phenylalanine or tryptophan. A D gene is named only where the DNA matches it firmly. Size is omitted from some rows. Given values are once, few, many or a class for expanded clones.

V gene	clone size	D gene	J gene	CDR3 protein	CDR3 DNA
TRBV18	NA	NA	TRBJ2-1	CASSPKNGAYNEQFF	TGTGCCAGCTCACCAAAAAATGGAGCCTACAATGAGCAGTTCTTC
TRBV10-3	NA	NA	TRBJ2-2	CATWSGTGELFF	TGTGCCACCTGGAGCGGCACCGGGGAGCTGTTTTTT
TRBV29-1	NA	NA	TRBJ2-3	CSVIPGTDTQYF	TGCAGCGTTATTCCCGGCACAGATACGCAGTATTTT
TRBV29-1	NA	NA	TRBJ2-3	CSVKRGGMHTSTDTQYF	TGCAGCGTCAAAAGGGGAGGAATGCACACAAGCACAGATACGCAGTATTTT
TRBV5-1	once	TRBD2	TRBJ2-3	CASSLDTLAADTQYF	TGCGCCAGCAGCTTGGACACACTAGCGGCAGATACGCAGTATTTT
TRBV11-3	once	NA	TRBJ2-7	CASSSAPEQYF	TGTGCCAGCAGCTCAGCTCCCGAGCAGTACTTC
TRBV18	NA	NA	TRBJ2-5	CASSPRERGREKETQYF	TGTGCCAGCTCACCTCGAGAGAGGGGAAGGGAGAAAGAGACCCAGTACTTC
TRBV15	NA	NA	TRBJ2-1	CATVERNGNEQFF	TGTGCCACCGTGGAGAGAAATGGCAATGAGCAGTTCTTC
TRBV11-2	NA	NA	TRBJ1-2	CASGIANYGYTF	TGTGCCAGTGGAATAGCTAACTATGGCTACACCTTC
TRBV5-1	NA	NA	TRBJ1-4	CASSLEAGDEKLFF	TGCGCCAGCAGCTTGGAGGCAGGGGATGAAAAACTGTTTTTT
TRBV14	NA	TRBD2	TRBJ2-3	CASSPEAPLAGGADTQYF	TGTGCCAGCAGCCCAGAGGCTCCTTTAGCGGGAGGAGCAGATACGCAGTATTTT
TRBV5-4	NA	NA	TRBJ2-7	CASSLGLGAGEQYF	TGTGCCAGCAGCTTGGGGTTGGGGGCGGGCGAGCAGTACTTC
TRBV27	NA	NA	TRBJ2-7	CASSFRSEQYF	TGTGCCAGCAGTTTCCGGAGCGAGCAGTACTTC
TRBV9	NA	NA	TRBJ2-3	CASSVVVETDTQYF	TGTGCCAGCAGCGTAGTCGTGGAGACAGATACGCAGTATTTT
TRBV27	few	NA	TRBJ1-4	CASRRVATNEKLFF	TGTGCCAGCAGGAGGGTTGCAACTAATGAAAAACTGTTTTTT
TRBV10-2	NA	TRBD1	TRBJ2-3	CASIGTETDTQYF	TGCGCCAGCATTGGGACAGAGACAGATACGCAGTATTTT
TRBV6-6	NA	NA	TRBJ2-3	CASSPFVGADTQYF	TGTGCCAGCAGCCCATTCGTGGGGGCAGATACGCAGTATTTT
TRBV7-9	NA	TRBD2	TRBJ2-7	CASSLAAGVSYEQYF	TGTGCCAGCAGCTTAGCGGCGGGGGTGTCCTACGAGCAGTACTTC
TRBV18	NA	NA	TRBJ1-2	CASSPGGYYGYTF	TGTGCCAGCTCACCCGGAGGCTACTATGGCTACACCTTC
TRBV14	NA	NA	TRBJ1-1	CASSQGRVGTEAFF	TGTGCCAGCAGCCAAGGAAGGGTGGGCACTGAAGCTTTCTTT
TRBV11-2	NA	TRBD2	TRBJ2-2	CASSLPGGGSGELFF	TGTGCCAGCAGCCTACCGGGAGGGGGTTCCGGGGAGCTGTTTTTT
TRBV5-4	NA	TRBD1	TRBJ2-1	CASSLETGGQNEQFF	TGTGCCAGCAGCTTGGAAACAGGGGGTCAAAATGAGCAGTTCTTC
TRBV28	NA	TRBD1	TRBJ2-7	CASSRDRGYTYEQYF	TGTGCCAGCAGCCGGGACAGGGGATATACCTACGAGCAGTACTTC
TRBV27	NA	NA	TRBJ2-1	CASTFKGWDLNEQFF	TGTGCCAGCACCTTTAAAGGGTGGGACTTGAATGAGCAGTTCTTC
TRBV6-6	NA	NA	TRBJ1-1	CASSYGHPANTEAFF	TGTGCCAGCAGTTACGGGCACCCGGCAAACACTGAAGCTTTCTTT
TRBV2	NA	NA	TRBJ1-1	CATLRGLNTEAFF	TGTGCCACCCTTCGGGGATTAAACACTGAAGCTTTCTTT
TRBV6-6	NA	NA	TRBJ1-5	CATARMSGNQPQHF	TGTGCCACCGCCCGGATGTCTGGCAATCAGCCCCAGCATTTT
TRBV7-3	NA	NA	TRBJ2-1	CASSPVDKGFYNEQFF	TGTGCCAGCAGCCCTGTGGACAAGGGCTTTTACAATGAGCAGTTCTTC
TRBV7-2	NA	NA	TRBJ2-5	CASSLEGAHETQYF	TGTGCCAGCAGCTTAGAGGGCGCCCACGAGACCCAGTACTTC
TRBV6-6	NA	TRBD2	TRBJ2-1	CASNALAANNEQFF	TGTGCCAGCAATGCCCTAGCGGCTAACAATGAGCAGTTCTTC
TRBV19	NA	TRBD1	TRBJ2-1	CASNPDRGGNNEQFF	TGTGCCAGTAATCCGGACAGGGGGGGGAACAATGAGCAGTTCTTC
TRBV2	NA	NA	TRBJ2-7	CASRQAYEQYF	TGTGCCAGCAGGCAAGCCTACGAGCAGTACTTC
TRBV29-1	NA	NA	TRBJ2-1	CSVQTRFAYNEQFF	TGCAGCGTCCAGACTAGATTCGCCTACAATGAGCAGTTCTTC
TRBV13	NA	NA	TRBJ2-2	CASSLGPRGVSGELFF	TGTGCCAGCAGCTTAGGACCCAGAGGGGTTTCCGGGGAGCTGTTTTTT
TRBV2	NA	NA	TRBJ1-5	CASRTDGTSNQPQHF	TGTGCCAGCAGGACCGACGGTACGAGCAATCAGCCCCAGCATTTT
TRBV5-5	NA	NA	TRBJ2-5	CASSLGQIFQETQYF	TGTGCCAGCAGCTTGGGGCAGATATTTCAAGAGACCCAGTACTTC
TRBV18	NA	NA	TRBJ2-1	CASSRTEVSLLPNEQFF	TGTGCCAGCTCACGGACCGAAGTTTCCCTCCTTCCGAATGAGCAGTTCTTC